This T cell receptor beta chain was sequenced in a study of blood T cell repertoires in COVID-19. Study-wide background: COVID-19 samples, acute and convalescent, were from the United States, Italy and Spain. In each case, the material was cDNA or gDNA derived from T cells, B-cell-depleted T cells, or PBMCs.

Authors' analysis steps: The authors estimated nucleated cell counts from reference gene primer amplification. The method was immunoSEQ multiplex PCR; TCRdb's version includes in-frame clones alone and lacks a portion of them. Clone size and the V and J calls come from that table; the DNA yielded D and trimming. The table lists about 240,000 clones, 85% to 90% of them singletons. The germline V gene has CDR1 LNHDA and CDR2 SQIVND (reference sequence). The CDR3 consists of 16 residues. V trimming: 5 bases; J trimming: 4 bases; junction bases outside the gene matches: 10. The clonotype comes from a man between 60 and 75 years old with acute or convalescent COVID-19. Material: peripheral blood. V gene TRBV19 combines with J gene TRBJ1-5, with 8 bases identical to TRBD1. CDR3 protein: CASSLSGQAPNQPQHF. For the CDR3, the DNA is TGTGCCAGTAGTCTATCGGGACAGGCTCCTAATCAGCCCCAGCATTTT.